This is a list of T cell receptor beta chains from one sample in a study of early T cells in non-severe SARS-CoV-2 infection. MiXCR, applied by TCRdb to the 5' RACE reads, yields one record per CDR3 protein. Of around 110,000 distinct CDR3 sequences detected, 11% appear once; the ten largest clones hold more than 6.5%. Input material: whole blood. The receptors shown here come from an adult who was a healthcare worker with PCR-confirmed SARS-CoV-2 infection or an uninfected control (not recorded which). Each CDR3 is given with its conserved first and last residue. A D gene is named only where the DNA matches it firmly.

j_gene: TRBJ2-2
v_gene: TRBV10-3
d_gene: NA
CDR3aa: CAIQGGVTGELFF

j_gene: TRBJ1-2
v_gene: TRBV28
d_gene: NA
CDR3aa: CASSPTSYGYTF

j_gene: TRBJ2-4
v_gene: TRBV5-6
d_gene: NA
CDR3aa: CASSSGPNIQYF

j_gene: TRBJ1-1
v_gene: TRBV7-9
d_gene: NA
CDR3aa: CASSLGHGPFLGAEAFF

j_gene: TRBJ2-1
v_gene: TRBV12-3/TRBV12-4
d_gene: NA
CDR3aa: CASSLFDNEQFF

j_gene: TRBJ2-5
v_gene: TRBV29-1
d_gene: NA
CDR3aa: CSGRTAGETQYF

j_gene: TRBJ1-1
v_gene: TRBV5-4
d_gene: NA
CDR3aa: CASSPRQVGHTEAFF

j_gene: TRBJ2-3
v_gene: TRBV11-2
d_gene: NA
CDR3aa: CASSRSGITMYF

j_gene: TRBJ2-5
v_gene: TRBV29-1
d_gene: NA
CDR3aa: CSVMGAGTSQETQYF

j_gene: TRBJ2-1
v_gene: TRBV14
d_gene: NA
CDR3aa: CASSQVGLIVRNEQFF

j_gene: TRBJ2-7
v_gene: TRBV28
d_gene: NA
CDR3aa: CASSLNGGLYEQYF

j_gene: TRBJ2-7
v_gene: TRBV4-1
d_gene: TRBD2
CDR3aa: CASSQVVVAGGVYEQYF

j_gene: TRBJ2-7
v_gene: TRBV13
d_gene: NA
CDR3aa: CASSPPARPYEQYF

j_gene: TRBJ2-1
v_gene: TRBV2
d_gene: TRBD2
CDR3aa: CATRTSVNNEQFF

j_gene: TRBJ2-7
v_gene: TRBV13
d_gene: TRBD2
CDR3aa: CASSYKTSGRVDEQYF

j_gene: TRBJ2-5
v_gene: TRBV29-1
d_gene: NA
CDR3aa: CSVAPGQETQYF

j_gene: TRBJ2-1
v_gene: TRBV5-6
d_gene: TRBD1
CDR3aa: CASSPQTGTGGDEQFF

j_gene: TRBJ2-1
v_gene: TRBV11-3
d_gene: TRBD1
CDR3aa: CASSFVGTGDAEQFF

j_gene: TRBJ1-2
v_gene: TRBV5-1
d_gene: NA
CDR3aa: CASSSLGRRDGYTF

j_gene: TRBJ2-7
v_gene: TRBV28
d_gene: NA
CDR3aa: CASTAASYEQYF

j_gene: TRBJ1-5
v_gene: TRBV20-1
d_gene: TRBD1
CDR3aa: CSAQGQMGQPQHF

j_gene: TRBJ2-2
v_gene: TRBV7-3
d_gene: NA
CDR3aa: CASRTGIGGELFF

j_gene: TRBJ2-3
v_gene: TRBV10-2
d_gene: NA
CDR3aa: CASSESSGKFGDTQYF

j_gene: TRBJ2-1
v_gene: TRBV5-4
d_gene: TRBD2
CDR3aa: CASSFRASGRALNEQFF

j_gene: TRBJ2-2
v_gene: TRBV7-6
d_gene: NA
CDR3aa: CASTFAGYQKAGELFF

j_gene: TRBJ2-3
v_gene: TRBV20-1
d_gene: NA
CDR3aa: CSAKLVTDTQYF